Reported below is one TCR beta chain. Measured with immunoSEQ multiplex PCR; TCRdb has only the in-frame clones, and not every one. Of 30,000 to 45,000 clones listed, about nine tenths are singletons. This CDR3 has 15 residues. Germline V gene lookup returns CDR1 MDHEN and CDR2 SYDVKM. V lost 6 bases and J lost 0, with 15 bases in between. The sample is drawn from a study of T cell changes during pregnancy in multiple sclerosis. The sequenced sample was CD4+ T cells from peripheral blood mononuclear cells, obtained in the second trimester of pregnancy. This receptor was obtained from a female donor in good health, enrolled as a control in a pregnancy study. The gene calls are TRBV28 and TRBJ2-7; D ambiguous. CDR3 coding DNA: TGTGCCAGCAGCCCCCTGCGCCGCCTCTCCTACGAGCAGTACTTC. Amino acids: CASSPLRRLSYEQYF.